This section outlines one T cell receptor (beta chain) sequence together with its context. Its target antigen remains unknown. Base qualities were left out, and no much larger clone turns up one base away. TCRbeta CDR3 regions were amplified from genomic DNA using the immunoSEQ Assay, a bias-controlled multiplex PCR. In the source study's methods: The number of nucleated cells in each sample was estimated by amplification of reference gene primers within the assay. To quantify the absolute abundance of each unique TCRbeta CDR3 rearrangement, sequence reads were collapsed and filtered. For each sample, productive Simpson clonality was calculated by taking the square root of Simpson's diversity index across productive rearrangements. TCRdb took this table from immuneACCESS and kept in-frame rearrangements with V and J called. Such tables lack part of the clones; where checked against another copy, unresolved V genes explain under half of the gap, and the rest is unexplained. That table is the source of V, J and clone size, and D and trimming were worked out from the DNA. Across this sample there are a few hundred thousand clones, with about 88% seen only once. Of the sample, approximately 9.8% is held by the ten largest clones.

The sample is drawn from a study of blood T cell repertoires in COVID-19 (dated by TCRdb to the early 2020s). As for the study more broadly: The collaborator samples originated in the United States, Italy and Spain and spanned the acute and convalescent phases of COVID-19. Deeply sampled blood TCRbeta repertoires from subjects exposed to, actively infected with, or recovered from COVID-19 were included in the dataset. Where available, HLA class I and class II types were obtained from metadata supplied by the sample provider rather than from assay-based typing. The samples were drawn from two sources: the first 160 participants of the ongoing ImmuneRACE study, and approximately 1,300 subjects contributed by 6 global collaborators. The material from the prospective study consisted of cDNA or gDNA derived from T cells, B-cell-depleted T cells, or PBMCs. The repertoires were released in a freely available public database intended as a resource for research on the immune response to SARS-CoV-2. The sample metadata nearly always contained a de-identified subject ID, COVID-19 status, age in years and sex. What the work shows at the level of the full study, not this receptor alone: How much clinical and demographic metadata was included differed by source and by participant, and the metadata was provided uncurated.

V loses 5 bases at its end and J loses 6 bases; junction bases beyond the gene matches: 11. The CDR3 contains 17 residues, cysteine and phenylalanine counted. The CDR3 DNA has 51 bases and is translated from base 1. Taken from the germline V gene (reference sequence), the CDR1 and CDR2 loops are SEHNR and FQNEAQ. Participants in the prospective study were enrolled through a virtual design, were aged about 18 to 100 years, and lived in approximately 25 United States geographic areas. To assign participants to cohorts, the prospective study relied on clinical history that participants themselves reported in a screening survey and a study questionnaire. Recovered participants in ImmuneRACE Cohort 3 were defined by two consecutive negative NP/OP PCR tests, clearance by a healthcare professional, or resolution of symptoms. Each participant in the prospective study had whole blood, serum and a nasopharyngeal or oropharyngeal swab collected by mobile phlebotomists. Over a roughly 2-month period, participants in the prospective study had the option of providing additional blood draws and questionnaires. Before DNA extraction, prospective study blood samples were shipped either frozen or at room temperature.

This TCR came from a woman between 35 and 50 years old who had recovered from COVID-19. The chain is made from TRBV7-9 and TRBJ1-5; 12 of the junction bases match TRBD1. The specimen sequenced was PBMCs or T cells enriched from blood (not recorded which). The CDR3 has the sequence CASSPGWDRGQGQPQHF. The DNA reads as follows: TGTGCCAGCAGCCCCGGTTGGGACAGGGGGCAGGGTCAGCCCCAGCATTTT.